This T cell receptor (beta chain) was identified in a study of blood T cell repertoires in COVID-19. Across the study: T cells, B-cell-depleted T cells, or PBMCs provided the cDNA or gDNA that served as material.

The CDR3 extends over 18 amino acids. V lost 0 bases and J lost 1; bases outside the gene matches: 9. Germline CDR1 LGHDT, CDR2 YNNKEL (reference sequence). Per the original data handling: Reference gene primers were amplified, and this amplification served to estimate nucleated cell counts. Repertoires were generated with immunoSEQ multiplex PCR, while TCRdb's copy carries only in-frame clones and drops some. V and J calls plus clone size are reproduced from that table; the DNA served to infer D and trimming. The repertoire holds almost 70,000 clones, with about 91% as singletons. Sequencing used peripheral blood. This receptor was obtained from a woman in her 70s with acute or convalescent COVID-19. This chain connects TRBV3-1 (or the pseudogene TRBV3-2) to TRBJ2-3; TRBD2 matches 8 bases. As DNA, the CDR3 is TGTGCCAGCAGCCAAGAACGGGGGGGGTCCCCGGGCACAGATACGCAGTATTTT. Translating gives CASSQERGGSPGTDTQYF.